The clone carrying this T cell receptor beta chain was picked up many times. What it binds is not known. The data were obtained in a study of blood T cells in healthy people across ages. The study, taken as a whole, reports: The study found TCR beta diversity correlated strongly with naive T cell percentage. More naive CD4+ cells and higher diversity were found in long-lived than in aged donors. The donors' CMV status was not determined, possibly confounding changes in expanded clonotypes.

Per the germline V gene, CDR1 is DFQATT and CDR2 is SNEGSKA (reference sequence). The V end was cut by 1 base, the J end by 0 bases, with 10 bases between. This CDR3 has 14 amino acids. Using a J-beta primer mix together with a sample-barcoded 5' primer, a second PCR was run for about 6 to 11 cycles. In TCRdb, the 5' RACE reads were re-called with MiXCR into one record per CDR3 protein. The repertoire includes some 1.5 million distinct CDR3 sequences, 28% of them detected once, and 7% to 9% sits in the top ten. The origin of this receptor is a woman aged 25-40 years in good health. The specimen sequenced was blood. The chain has TRBV20-1 and TRBJ2-7, with D unresolved. CDR3 sequence reads: CSARVPGSSYEQYF. CDR3 in DNA: TGCAGTGCTAGAGTCCCGGGCTCCTCCTACGAGCAGTACTTC.